Detailed here is one T cell receptor (beta chain). The J segment lost 3 bases and the V segment lost 5 bases, leaving 12 bases of the junction unmatched. Germline V CDR1 and CDR2: MDHEN, SYDVKM. The CDR3 has 16 amino acids. This record belongs to a study of blood T cell repertoires in COVID-19. Turning to the study itself: The United States, Italy and Spain provided the acute and convalescent COVID-19 samples. PBMCs, B-cell-depleted T cells, or T cells were the source of the cDNA or gDNA that made up the material.

Authors' processing steps: By means of reference gene primer amplification, nucleated cell counts were estimated. The assay was immunoSEQ multiplex PCR, and TCRdb's table has in-frame clones only and misses some. V and J calls and clone size are as listed in that table; D and trimming were resolved from the DNA. There are hundreds of thousands of clones in the sample; 87% occur only once, and 3% to 3.5% lies in the top ten. The sample taken for sequencing was peripheral blood. V and J are TRBV28 and TRBJ2-7, with 8 bases fitting TRBD2. The sequence came from a man in his late teens or twenties with active or convalescent COVID-19. CDR3 nucleotides: TGTGCCAGCAGTCCTCCCCCCGGGACTAGGATCTACGAGCAGTACTTC. Amino acid sequence: CASSPPPGTRIYEQYF.